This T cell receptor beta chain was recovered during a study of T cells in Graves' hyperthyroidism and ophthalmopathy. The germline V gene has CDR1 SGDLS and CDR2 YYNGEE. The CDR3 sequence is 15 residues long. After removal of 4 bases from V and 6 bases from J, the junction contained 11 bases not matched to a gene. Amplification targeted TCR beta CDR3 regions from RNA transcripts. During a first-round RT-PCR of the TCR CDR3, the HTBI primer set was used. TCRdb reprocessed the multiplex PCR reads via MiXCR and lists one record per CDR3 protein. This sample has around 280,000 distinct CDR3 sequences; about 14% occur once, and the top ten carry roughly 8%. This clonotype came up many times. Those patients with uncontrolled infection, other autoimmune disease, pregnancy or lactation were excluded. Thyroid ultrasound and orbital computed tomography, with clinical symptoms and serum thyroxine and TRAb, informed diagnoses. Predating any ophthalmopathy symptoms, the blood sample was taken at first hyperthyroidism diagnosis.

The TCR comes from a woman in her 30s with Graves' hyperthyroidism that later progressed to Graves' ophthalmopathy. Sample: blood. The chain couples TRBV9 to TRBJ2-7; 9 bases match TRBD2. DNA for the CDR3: TGTGCCAGCAGCCCCTTAGCGGGAGCGGGGGCCGAGCAGTACTTC. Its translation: CASSPLAGAGAEQYF.